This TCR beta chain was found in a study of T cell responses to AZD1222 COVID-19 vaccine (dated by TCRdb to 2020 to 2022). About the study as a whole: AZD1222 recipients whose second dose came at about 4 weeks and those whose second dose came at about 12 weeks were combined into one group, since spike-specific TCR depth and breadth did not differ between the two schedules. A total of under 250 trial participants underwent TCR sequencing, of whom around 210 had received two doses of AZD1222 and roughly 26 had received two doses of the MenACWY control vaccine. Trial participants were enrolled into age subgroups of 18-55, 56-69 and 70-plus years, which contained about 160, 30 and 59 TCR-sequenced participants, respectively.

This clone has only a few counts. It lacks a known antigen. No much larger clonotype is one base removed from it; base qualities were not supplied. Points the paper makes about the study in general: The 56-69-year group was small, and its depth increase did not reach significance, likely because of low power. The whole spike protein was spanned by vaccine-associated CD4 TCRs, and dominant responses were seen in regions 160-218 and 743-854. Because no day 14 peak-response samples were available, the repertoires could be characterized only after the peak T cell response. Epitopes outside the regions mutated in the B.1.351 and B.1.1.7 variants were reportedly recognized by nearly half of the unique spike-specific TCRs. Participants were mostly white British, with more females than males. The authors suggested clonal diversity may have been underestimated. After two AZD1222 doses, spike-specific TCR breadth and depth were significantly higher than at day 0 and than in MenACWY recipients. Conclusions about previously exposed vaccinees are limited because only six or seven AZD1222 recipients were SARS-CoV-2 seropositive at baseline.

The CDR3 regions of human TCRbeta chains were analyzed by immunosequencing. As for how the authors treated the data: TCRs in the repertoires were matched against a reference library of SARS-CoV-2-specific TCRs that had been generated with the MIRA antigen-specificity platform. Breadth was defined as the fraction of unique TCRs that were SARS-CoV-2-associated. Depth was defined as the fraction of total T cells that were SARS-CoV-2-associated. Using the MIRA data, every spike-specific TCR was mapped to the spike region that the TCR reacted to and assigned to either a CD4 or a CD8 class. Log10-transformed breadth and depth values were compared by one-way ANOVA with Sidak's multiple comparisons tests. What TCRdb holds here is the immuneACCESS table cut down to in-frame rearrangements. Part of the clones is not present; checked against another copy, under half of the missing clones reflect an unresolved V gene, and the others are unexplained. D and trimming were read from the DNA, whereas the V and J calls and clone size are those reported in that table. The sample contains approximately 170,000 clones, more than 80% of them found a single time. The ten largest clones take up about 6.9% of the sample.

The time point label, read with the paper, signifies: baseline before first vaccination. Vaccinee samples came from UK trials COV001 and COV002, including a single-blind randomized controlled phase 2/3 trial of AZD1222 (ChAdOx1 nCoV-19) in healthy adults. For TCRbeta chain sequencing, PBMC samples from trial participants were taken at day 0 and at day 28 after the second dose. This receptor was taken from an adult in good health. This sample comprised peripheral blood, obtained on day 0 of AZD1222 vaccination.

The DNA sequence is as follows: TGCGCCAGCAGCTTGGGGACAACCTCGAATGAAAAACTGTTTTTT. The encoded protein is CASSLGTTSNEKLFF. The rearranged segments are TRBV5-1 and TRBJ1-4; TRBD1 is a weak D gene call, 5 bases matching. The germline V gene encodes CDR1 SGHRS and CDR2 YFSETQ. V is shortened by 0 bases, J by 5 bases, and the region joining them spans 11 bases. The CDR3 covers 15 residues, taking in both the cysteine and the phenylalanine. Only the CDR3 portion is preserved as DNA: 45 bases, with reading frame beginning at the first base.